One sample yielded the 11 T cell receptor beta chains listed below, sequenced in a study of blood T cell repertoires in COVID-19. Repertoires were generated with immunoSEQ multiplex PCR, while TCRdb's copy carries only in-frame clones and drops some. The data hold about 250,000 clones, with roughly 84% observed a single time. Sequencing was done on a sample of peripheral blood. The receptors stem from a middle-aged woman who had recovered from COVID-19.

The chain is built from TRBV5-8 and TRBJ2-3, with TRBD1 matching 8 bases. Trimming at V came to 5 bases and at J to 4 bases, leaving 9 bases not matched to a gene. Germline values: CDR1 SGHTS, CDR2 YDEGEE. This CDR3 has 15 amino acids. CDR3 sequence reads: CASRIRTGLADTQYF. Here the CDR3 DNA reads TGTGCCAGCAGGATCCGGACAGGGCTGGCAGATACGCAGTATTTT.

V and J are TRBV19 and TRBJ2-5, with 8 bases aligning to TRBD2. Germline lookup yields CDR1 LNHDA and CDR2 SQIVND (reference sequence). CDR3 size: 17 residues. J lost 0 bases, V lost 5 bases, and 11 bases had no gene match. The CDR3 is CASSPGLGNLYQETQYF. DNA for the CDR3: TGTGCCAGTAGTCCGGGACTAGGTAACTTGTACCAAGAGACCCAGTACTTC.

The chain has TRBV9 and TRBJ2-5, with D maybe TRBD1 (5 bases). The CDR3 runs to 16 residues. Trimming left V 4 bases short and J 4 bases short, with 20 bases between. Germline CDR1 and CDR2: SGDLS and YYNGEE. The CDR3 region has the DNA TGTGCCAGCAGCCCACAGGACGGCTGGGCCGGAGAGACCCAGTACTTC. Translation gives CASSPQDGWAGETQYF.

V gene TRBV12-3 or TRBV12-4 combines with J gene TRBJ1-1, with a tentative D call TRBD1 (6 bases). The CDR3 totals 12 residues. Trimming cost V 6 bases and J 4 bases, with 9 bases left between them. The chain's CDR3 is CASRPGATEAFF. The CDR3 region has the DNA TGTGCCAGCAGACCAGGGGCCACTGAAGCTTTCTTT.

CDR3 coding DNA: TGTGCCAGCAGTGAAGCGATGAGTCTAGTCTCCTACGAGCAGTACTTC. Its protein product is CASSEAMSLVSYEQYF. V is TRBV6-1 and J is TRBJ2-7; D remains ambiguous. CDR1 and CDR2 (germline): MNHNS, SASEGT. The V end was cut by 0 bases, the J end by 0 bases, with 12 bases between. The CDR3 totals 16 residues.

The chain links TRBV7-9 to TRBJ1-1; no clear D gene. This CDR3 comprises 15 residues. V shed 5 bases and J shed 0 bases, with 13 bases lying between them. Germline values: CDR1 SEHNR, CDR2 FQNEAQ (reference sequence). The CDR3 reads CASSPRGGMNTEAFF. The CDR3 bases are TGTGCCAGCAGCCCCCGGGGAGGGATGAACACTGAAGCTTTCTTT.

CDR3: CASNQQENTEAFF. In nucleotides, the CDR3 is TGTGCCAGCAACCAACAGGAGAACACTGAAGCTTTCTTT. The J gene is TRBJ1-1, the V gene TRBV6-5, with D perhaps matching TRBD1 (5 bases). Germline CDR1 and CDR2: MNHEY and SVGAGI. Trimming pared 7 bases from V and 1 base from J, leaving 10 bases between. The CDR3 sequence is 13 residues long.

This chain uses TRBV2 with TRBJ2-3; TRBD1 matches 7 bases. V was clipped by 7 bases and J by 3 bases; unmatched bases: 10. Per the germline V gene, CDR1 is SNHLY and CDR2 is FYNNEI. The CDR3 covers 15 residues. DNA for the CDR3: TGTGCCAGCACCGAGGGACAGCGGAATACAGATACGCAGTATTTT. Amino acid sequence: CASTEGQRNTDTQYF.

This clone was seen a single time. The gene calls are TRBV4-2 and TRBJ1-1; 10 nucleotides match TRBD1. Germline V gene lookup returns CDR1 LGHNA and CDR2 YNFKEQ. The CDR3 runs to 17 residues. V shed 4 bases, J shed 10 bases, and the junction held 18 bases outside the gene matches. The CDR3 here is CASSLGEYVSGTGVAFF. The CDR3 region has the DNA TGTGCCAGCAGCCTAGGGGAGTACGTGTCCGGGACAGGGGTAGCTTTCTTT.

This clone was picked up a small number of times. This chain links TRBV30 with TRBJ1-1; D gene unclear. There are 13 residues in the CDR3. V was shortened by 2 bases and J by 0 bases, with 7 bases between the two germline ends. Germline V lookup: CDR1 GTSNPN, CDR2 SVGIG (reference sequence). The CDR3 reads CAWSTAMNTEAFF. The CDR3 DNA is TGTGCCTGGAGTACAGCTATGAACACTGAAGCTTTCTTT.

The gene calls are TRBV27 and TRBJ2-1; 11 positions match TRBD2. CDR3 length: 15 residues. Germline V gene data show CDR1 as MNHEY and CDR2 as SMNVEV (reference sequence). Trimming removed 8 bases from V and 3 bases from J; junction bases left unmatched: 6. The CDR3 DNA reads as TGTGCCAGCGGCCGACTAGCGGGGAACTACAATGAGCAGTTCTTC. Its protein product is CASGRLAGNYNEQFF.